Reported below is one T cell receptor beta chain. The CDR3 has 14 residues. J gave up 5 bases and V 4 bases, and 6 bases lay outside the gene matches. The germline V gene encodes CDR1 SQVTM and CDR2 ANQGSEA. This entry belongs to a study of blood T cell repertoires in COVID-19. Study-level information: PBMCs, B-cell-depleted T cells, or T cells provided the cDNA or gDNA that made up the material.

TCRdb's table, derived via immunoSEQ multiplex PCR, lists solely in-frame clones and lacks some. The table records 250,000 or so clones, roughly 87% of them present only once. The J gene is TRBJ2-1, the V gene TRBV29-1; 9 nucleotides line up with TRBD2. The sample consisted of PBMCs or T cells enriched from blood (not recorded which). The receptor's source is a woman aged 25 to 39 with acute COVID-19. The CDR3 is CSVGEGTSHNEQFF. For the CDR3, the DNA is TGCAGCGTTGGAGAGGGGACTAGCCACAATGAGCAGTTCTTC.